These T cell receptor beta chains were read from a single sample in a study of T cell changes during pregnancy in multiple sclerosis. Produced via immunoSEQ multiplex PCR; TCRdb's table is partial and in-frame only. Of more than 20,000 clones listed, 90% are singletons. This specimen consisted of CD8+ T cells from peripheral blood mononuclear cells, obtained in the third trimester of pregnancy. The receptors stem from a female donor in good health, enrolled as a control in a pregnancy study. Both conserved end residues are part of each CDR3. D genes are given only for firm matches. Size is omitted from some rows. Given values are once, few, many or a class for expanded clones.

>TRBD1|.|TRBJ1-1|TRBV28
TGTGCCAGCAACCCCGTCCCGCAGGGGGTAAACACTGAAGCTTTCTTT
CASNPVPQGVNTEAFF
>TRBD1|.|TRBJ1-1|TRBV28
TGTGCCAGTGGACAGGGGAGCACTGAAGCTTTCTTT
CASGQGSTEAFF
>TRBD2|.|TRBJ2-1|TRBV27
TGTGCCAGCAGTAGTCTCTGGCGGGAGTCGGCGAATGAGCAGTTCTTC
CASSSLWRESANEQFF
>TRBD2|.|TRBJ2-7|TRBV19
TGTGCCAGTAGTAGTAGCGGGAACTACGAGCAGTACTTC
CASSSSGNYEQYF
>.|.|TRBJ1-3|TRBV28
TGTGCCAGCAGTCGCGAATTGAGAGCCTTCTCTGGAAACACCATATATTTT
CASSRELRAFSGNTIYF
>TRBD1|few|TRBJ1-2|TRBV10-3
TGTGCCATCAGTGAGGACCAGGGGGAGACCTATGGCTACACCTTC
CAISEDQGETYGYTF
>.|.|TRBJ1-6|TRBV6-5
TGTGCCAGCGGGGGCAATTCACCCCTCCACTTT
CASGGNSPLHF
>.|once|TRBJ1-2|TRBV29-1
TGCAGCGTTGACGAGGGAAACTATGGCTACACCTTC
CSVDEGNYGYTF
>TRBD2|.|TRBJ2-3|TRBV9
TGTGCCAGCAGCGTAGGAGCGGGGGAGGAGTATTTT
CASSVGAGEEYF
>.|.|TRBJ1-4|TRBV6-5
TGTGCCAGCAGTTACGGCAGGGAAGTTGAAAAACTGTTTTTT
CASSYGREVEKLFF
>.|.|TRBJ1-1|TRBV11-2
TGTGCCAGCAGCCCTTCCGGCACTGAAGCTTTCTTT
CASSPSGTEAFF
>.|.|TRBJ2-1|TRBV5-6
TGTGCCAGCAGCCATGACAGTGGTGCCAATGAGCAGTTCTTC
CASSHDSGANEQFF
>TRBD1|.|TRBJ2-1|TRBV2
TGTGCCAGCAGTGTAACAGGGGGCCAATACAATGAGCAGTTCTTC
CASSVTGGQYNEQFF
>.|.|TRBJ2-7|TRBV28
TGTGCCAGCAGTTTCAGGGGAAGCTCCTACGAGCAGTACTTC
CASSFRGSSYEQYF
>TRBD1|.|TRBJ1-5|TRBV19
TGTGCCAGTAGTATAGGGCAGGGGGCGAATCAGCCCCAGCATTTT
CASSIGQGANQPQHF
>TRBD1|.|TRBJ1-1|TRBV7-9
TGTGCCAGCAGCTTAGTCCTGACAGGGACTGAAGCTTTCTTT
CASSLVLTGTEAFF
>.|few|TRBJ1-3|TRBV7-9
TGTGCCAGCAGCTTCCTCGGGAAGTCTGGAAACACCATATATTTT
CASSFLGKSGNTIYF
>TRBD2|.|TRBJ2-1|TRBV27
TGTGCCAGCAGTCCGGCGGGGGGGGGAGCGCAGTTCTTC
CASSPAGGGAQFF
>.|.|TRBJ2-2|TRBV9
TGTGCCAGCAGCGTCTTAGTTCACGGGGAGCTGTTTTTT
CASSVLVHGELFF
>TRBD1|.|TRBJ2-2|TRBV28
TGTGCCACTCGGACAGGGGACACCGGGGAGCTGTTTTTT
CATRTGDTGELFF
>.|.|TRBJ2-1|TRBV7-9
TGTGCCAGCAGCCCTGGGCTCGGATGGTTCTTC
CASSPGLGWFF
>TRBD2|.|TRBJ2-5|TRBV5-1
TGCGCCAGCAGCTTGGGCGGAGCGGGAGTCGGAGAGACCCAGTACTTC
CASSLGGAGVGETQYF
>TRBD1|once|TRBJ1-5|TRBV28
TGTGCCAGCAGTTTGGGGACAGGGAACCATCAGCCCCAGCATTTT
CASSLGTGNHQPQHF
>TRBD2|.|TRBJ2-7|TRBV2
TGTGCCAGCATGATGAGTGGGGAGGGGCGGTACTCCGAGCAGTACTTC
CASMMSGEGRYSEQYF
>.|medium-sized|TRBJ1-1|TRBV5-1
TGCGCCAGCAGCTTCGGGAGGGCTTCGGAAACTGAAGCTTTCTTT
CASSFGRASETEAFF
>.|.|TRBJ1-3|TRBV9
TGTGCCAGCAGCGTAGACGGGTCCTCTGGAAACACCATATATTTT
CASSVDGSSGNTIYF
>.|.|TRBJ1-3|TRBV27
TGTGCCAGCACTAAACTGGGCACCTCAAGGACTGGAAACACCATATATTTT
CASTKLGTSRTGNTIYF
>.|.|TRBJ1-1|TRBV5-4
TGTGCCAGCAGCTTGTGGGGCGAAAACACTGAAGCTTTCTTT
CASSLWGENTEAFF
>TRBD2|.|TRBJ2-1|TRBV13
TGTGCCAGCAGCACACTAGCGGGACGACGGCATGAGCAGTTCTTC
CASSTLAGRRHEQFF
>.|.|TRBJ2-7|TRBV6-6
TGTGCCAGCAGTTACGATAGATCCTACGAGCAGTACTTC
CASSYDRSYEQYF
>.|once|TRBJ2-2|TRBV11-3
TGTGCCAGCAGCGACAGGGACTCCAACACCGGGGAGCTGTTTTTT
CASSDRDSNTGELFF
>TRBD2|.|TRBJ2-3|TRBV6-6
TGTGCCAGCAGTTCTAGCGGGAGCACAGATACGCAGTATTTT
CASSSSGSTDTQYF
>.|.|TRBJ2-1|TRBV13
TGTGCCAGCAGCGGGGGGACCGCTAGCCCCTACAATGAGCAGTTCTTC
CASSGGTASPYNEQFF
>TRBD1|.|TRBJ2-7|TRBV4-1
TGCGCCAGCAGCCAAGCAGGGGACAGGATGACCTACGAGCAGTACTTC
CASSQAGDRMTYEQYF
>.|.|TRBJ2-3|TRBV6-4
TGTACCAGCAGTGCCTCAGGAGGCACAGATACGCAGTATTTT
CTSSASGGTDTQYF
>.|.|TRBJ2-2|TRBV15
TGTGCCACCAGCAGAGATCCAATTAGCACCGGGGAGCTGTTTTTT
CATSRDPISTGELFF
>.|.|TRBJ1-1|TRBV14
TGTGCCAGCAGCCAAGGGGGTGGAGGTGGGCACCGGACTGAAGCTTTCTTT
CASSQGGGGGHRTEAFF
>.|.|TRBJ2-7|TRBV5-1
TGCGCCAGCAGCCCGTCGGTACCCTACGAGCAGTACTTC
CASSPSVPYEQYF
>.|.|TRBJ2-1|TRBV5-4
TGTGCCAGCAGCTTGATATACAATGAGCAGTTCTTC
CASSLIYNEQFF
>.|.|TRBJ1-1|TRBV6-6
TGTGCCAGCAGTTACTCGGGGAGGGGATTGGGGACTGAAGCTTTCTTT
CASSYSGRGLGTEAFF
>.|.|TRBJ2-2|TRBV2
TGTGCCAGCACCGGACTCGGCACCGGGGAGCTGTTTTTT
CASTGLGTGELFF
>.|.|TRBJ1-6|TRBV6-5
TGTGCCAGCAGTTACTCCGGCGGGAATTCACCCCTCCACTTT
CASSYSGGNSPLHF
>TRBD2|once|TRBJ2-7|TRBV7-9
TGTGCCAGCACTATCCTAGCGGCCCCCTCCTACGAGCAGTACTTC
CASTILAAPSYEQYF
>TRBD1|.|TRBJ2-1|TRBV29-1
TGCAGCGTTGTCCGGTCAGGGGGCAATGAGCAGTTCTTC
CSVVRSGGNEQFF
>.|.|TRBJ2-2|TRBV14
TGTGCCAGTCAACCCCGACAGCCATACACCGGGGAGCTGTTTTTT
CASQPRQPYTGELFF
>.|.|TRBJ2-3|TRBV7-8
TGTGCCAGCAGCTTGGTGAAGAGCGGCACCAGCACAGATACGCAGTATTTT
CASSLVKSGTSTDTQYF
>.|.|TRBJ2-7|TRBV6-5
TGTGCCAGCAGCTCTGGGGGGGGCCGAGAGCAGTACTTC
CASSSGGGREQYF
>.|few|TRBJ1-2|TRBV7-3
TGTGCCAGCAGCTTAACCCCAATAGTCCCCGGGACATTAGAACCTGGCTACACCTTC
CASSLTPIVPGTLEPGYTF
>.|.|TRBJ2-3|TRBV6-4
TGTGCCAGCAGTGACCGAGGAGGGCGGGATACGCAGTATTTT
CASSDRGGRDTQYF
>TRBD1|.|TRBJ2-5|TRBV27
TGTGCCAGCAGGCAGGGGGCTAGACTACAAGAGACCCAGTACTTC
CASRQGARLQETQYF
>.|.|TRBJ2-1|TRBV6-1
TGTGCCAGCAGTGAAGACACAGGGATTCCCTACAATGAGCAGTTCTTC
CASSEDTGIPYNEQFF
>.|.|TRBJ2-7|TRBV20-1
TGCAGTGCTACAAGGAGTTACGAGCAGTACTTC
CSATRSYEQYF
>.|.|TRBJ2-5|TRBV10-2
TGCGCCAGCAGTGAGTCCCCAGGGGAGACCCAGTACTTC
CASSESPGETQYF